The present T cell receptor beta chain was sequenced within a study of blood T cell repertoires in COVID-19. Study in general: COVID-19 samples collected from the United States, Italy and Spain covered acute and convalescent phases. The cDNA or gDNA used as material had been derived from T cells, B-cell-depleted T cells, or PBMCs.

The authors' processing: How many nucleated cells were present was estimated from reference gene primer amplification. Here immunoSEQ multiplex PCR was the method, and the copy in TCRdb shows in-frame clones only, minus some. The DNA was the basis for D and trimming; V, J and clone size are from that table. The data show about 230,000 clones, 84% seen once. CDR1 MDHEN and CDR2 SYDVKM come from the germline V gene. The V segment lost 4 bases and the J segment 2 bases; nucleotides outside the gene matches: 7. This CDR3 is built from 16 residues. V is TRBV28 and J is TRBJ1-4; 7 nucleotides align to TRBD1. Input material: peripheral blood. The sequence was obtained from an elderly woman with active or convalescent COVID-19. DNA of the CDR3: TGTGCCAGCAGTTACCCGACAGGGCAGACTAATGAAAAACTGTTTTTT. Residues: CASSYPTGQTNEKLFF.